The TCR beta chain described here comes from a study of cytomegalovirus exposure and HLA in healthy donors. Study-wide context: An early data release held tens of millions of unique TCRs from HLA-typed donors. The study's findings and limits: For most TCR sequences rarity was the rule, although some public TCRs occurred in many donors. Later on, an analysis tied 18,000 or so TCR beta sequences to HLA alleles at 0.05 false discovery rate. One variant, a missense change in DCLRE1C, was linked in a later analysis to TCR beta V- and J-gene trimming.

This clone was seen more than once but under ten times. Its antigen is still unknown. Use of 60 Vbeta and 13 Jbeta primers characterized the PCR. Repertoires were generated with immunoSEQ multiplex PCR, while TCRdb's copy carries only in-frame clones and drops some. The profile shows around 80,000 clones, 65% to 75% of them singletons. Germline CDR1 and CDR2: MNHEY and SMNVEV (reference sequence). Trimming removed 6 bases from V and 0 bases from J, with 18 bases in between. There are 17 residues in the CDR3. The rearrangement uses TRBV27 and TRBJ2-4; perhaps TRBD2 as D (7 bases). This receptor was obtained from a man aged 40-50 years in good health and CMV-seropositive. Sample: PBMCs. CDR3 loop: CASRQGGGVKAKNIQYF. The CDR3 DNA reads TGTGCCAGCAGACAGGGAGGGGGGGTTAAAGCCAAAAACATTCAGTACTTC.